These 26 T cell receptor beta chains were all obtained from the same sample, sequenced in a study of human T cells and chemical hapten exposure. This sample's time point: healthy volunteer bleed at 2 weeks. The starting material, unfractionated whole blood, was used for total RNA extraction. One entry per CDR3 protein results from TCRdb running MiXCR on the RACE reads. Of 100,000 to 150,000 distinct CDR3 sequences in the sample, about 9.4% were seen once. Sequencing input: whole blood. The receptors shown here come from a male donor in good health. Some clones in this sample may be carry-over from other donors' samples.

This clonotype was seen ten or more times. The genes are TRBV12-3 or TRBV12-4 and TRBJ2-7; 11 nucleotides line up with TRBD2. The CDR3 runs 15 residues. J gave up 6 bases and V 0 bases, and 4 bases lay outside the gene matches. CDR3 loop: CASSLASGRAFEQYF. In DNA form, the CDR3 reads TGTGCCAGCAGTTTAGCTAGCGGGAGGGCCTTCGAGCAGTACTTC.

The rearrangement joins TRBV20-1 to TRBJ2-4, with TRBD2 matching over 7 bases. J gave up 5 bases and V 3 bases, and 10 bases lay outside the gene matches. Germline V gives CDR1 DFQATT, CDR2 SNEGSKA (reference sequence). The CDR3 runs to 15 residues. In DNA, the CDR3 is TGCAGTGCTAGCGTCGCTAGCGGCCCCCAAAACATTCAGTACTTC. Translated, it gives CSASVASGPQNIQYF.

This clonotype was seen a handful of times. The rearrangement joins TRBV29-1 to TRBJ1-1; tentative D call: TRBD1 (5 bases). The germline CDR1 and CDR2 sequences are SQVTM and ANQGSEA. There are 11 residues in the CDR3. V lost 3 bases to trimming and J lost 4 bases, with 6 bases between them. This CDR3 reads CSVDGGTEAFF. Written as DNA, the CDR3 is TGCAGCGTTGATGGGGGCACTGAAGCTTTCTTT.

The chain combines TRBV3-2 with TRBJ2-3; whether TRBD2, the table's D call, matches the DNA was not checked. TRBV3-2 is reported as a pseudogene. The CDR3 loop spans 16 amino acids. This CDR3 is CASNSRGGFSTDTQYF. CDR3 nucleotides: TGTGCCAGCAACAGTCGCGGGGGGTTTAGCACAGATACGCAGTATTTT.

This clonotype was observed at least ten times. This chain connects TRBV20-1 to TRBJ1-1, with D possibly TRBD1 on 5 matching bases. Trimming cost V 0 bases and J 5 bases, with 25 bases left between them. Per the germline V gene, CDR1 is DFQATT and CDR2 is SNEGSKA (reference sequence). This CDR3 region has 18 residues. In DNA, the CDR3 is TGCAGTGCTAGAGATTATGTACTCAGAAGGGGTCGGGAGACTGAAGCTTTCTTT. It yields the protein CSARDYVLRRGRETEAFF.

This clonotype was picked up one time. This chain links TRBV19 with TRBJ2-2; TRBD2 matches at 9 bases. With V trimmed by 3 bases and J by 4 bases, 6 bases remained unmatched. Per germline, CDR1 LNHDA and CDR2 SQIVND (reference sequence). There are 16 residues in the CDR3. For the CDR3, the DNA is TGTGCCAGTAGTATGGGGCTAGCGGGAATCACCGGGGAGCTGTTTTTT. This sequence encodes CASSMGLAGITGELFF.

This clonotype was seen a handful of times. This rearrangement joins TRBV2 to TRBJ2-1; 10 bases map to TRBD1. The V and J ends lost 7 bases and 12 bases, in that order; junction bases with no gene match: 15. The CDR3 runs 15 residues. Germline lookup yields CDR1 SNHLY and CDR2 FYNNEI. The CDR3 loop is CASKPGTGDELAQFF. In DNA, the CDR3 is TGTGCCAGCAAGCCCGGGACAGGGGATGAGTTGGCGCAGTTCTTC.

This clonotype has just a few counts. The V and J genes are TRBV14 and TRBJ2-5; perhaps TRBD2 as D (5 bases). CDR3 length: 17 residues. Germline-derived CDR1 and CDR2 are SGHDN and FVKESK. Trimming pared 0 bases from V and 4 bases from J, leaving 18 bases between. In DNA, the CDR3 is TGTGCCAGCAGCCAAGATCCGCTCGACTGGAGGAGAGAGACCCAGTACTTC. This encodes CASSQDPLDWRRETQYF.

This clonotype was found many times. The chain links TRBV20-1 to TRBJ1-2; D might be TRBD1 (5 bases). Germline loops: CDR1 DFQATT, CDR2 SNEGSKA (reference sequence). The CDR3 totals 14 residues. V gave up 0 bases and J gave up 4 bases, with 12 bases separating them. CDR3 protein: CSAREEGSGYGYTF. For the CDR3, the DNA is TGCAGTGCTAGAGAGGAGGGGAGCGGCTATGGCTACACCTTC.

Ten or more counts support this clonotype. V and J are TRBV29-1 and TRBJ2-7; TRBD1 is a possible D gene (5 bases). The germline gives CDR1 SQVTM, CDR2 ANQGSEA. The V end was cut by 4 bases, the J end by 3 bases, with 10 bases between. The CDR3 spans 12 residues. CDR3 loop: CSVGTGVYEQYF. The CDR3 nucleotides read TGCAGCGTTGGCACAGGTGTCTACGAGCAGTACTTC.

This clonotype was counted a few times. This chain links TRBV6-2 or TRBV6-3 with TRBJ2-1, with 10 nucleotides matching TRBD2. V lost 3 bases, J lost 8 bases, and 10 bases stayed unmatched. The CDR3 totals 16 residues. Germline V gene sequence: CDR1 MNHEY, CDR2 SVGEGT. This chain's CDR3 is CASSYEASGRRDEQFF. As DNA, the CDR3 is TGTGCCAGCAGTTATGAGGCTAGCGGGAGACGGGATGAGCAGTTCTTC.

V is TRBV3-1 and J is TRBJ2-5, with TRBD2 as a possible D gene (6 bases). The V gene lost 0 bases and the J gene lost 5 bases, with 10 bases spanning the gap. The CDR3 runs 14 residues. Germline CDR1 LGHDT, CDR2 YNNKEL (reference sequence). The CDR3 loop reads CASSQEWRDETQYF. The CDR3 region has the DNA TGTGCCAGCAGCCAAGAGTGGAGGGATGAGACCCAGTACTTC.

This clonotype was counted between two and nine times. The V gene is TRBV12-3 or TRBV12-4, the J gene TRBJ2-6, with 10 bases that match TRBD1. The junction had 3 bases not matched to a gene; V was cut back by 4 bases and J by 0 bases. The CDR3 sequence is 17 residues long. This chain's CDR3 is CASSSGQGVSGANVLTF. CDR3 in DNA: TGTGCCAGCAGTTCTGGACAGGGGGTCTCTGGGGCCAACGTCCTGACTTTC.

J is TRBJ2-7 and V is TRBV29-1; 12 nucleotides match TRBD2. The CDR3 is 15 amino acids. V lost 1 base and J lost 1; bases outside the gene matches: 2. Germline values: CDR1 SQVTM, CDR2 ANQGSEA. The CDR3 nucleotides read TGCAGCGTTGAAGCTAGCGGGGGGGTTTCCTACGAGCAGTACTTC. This gives the protein CSVEASGGVSYEQYF.

There are a few counts of this clonotype. The rearrangement uses TRBV5-1 and TRBJ2-5, with D perhaps given as TRBD1 or TRBD2 (6 bases each). The ends were cut back, 4 bases at V and 4 bases at J, with 17 bases in the middle. The CDR3 length is 15 residues. The germline gives CDR1 SGHRS, CDR2 YFSETQ. In nucleotides, the CDR3 is TGCGCCAGCAGCAGCGATAGGGGGGTCGGAGAGACCCAGTACTTC. Its translation is CASSSDRGVGETQYF.

This clonotype was detected many times. V usage is TRBV29-1 and J usage is TRBJ1-1; D unresolved. This CDR3 spans 11 amino acids. Germline V gene data show CDR1 as SQVTM and CDR2 as ANQGSEA. V lost 3 bases to trimming and J lost 5 bases, with 7 bases between them. The CDR3 loop is CSVDAGTEAFF. The CDR3 coding sequence is TGCAGCGTTGATGCCGGGACTGAAGCTTTCTTT.

This clonotype has just a few counts. The chain employs TRBV19 and TRBJ1-4, with 7 positions matching TRBD1. This CDR3 is 13 amino acids long. J gave up 7 bases and V 7 bases, and 6 bases lay outside the gene matches. CDR1 and CDR2 from the germline V gene are LNHDA and SQIVND (reference sequence). This CDR3 is CASKVQGIEKLFF. In DNA form, the CDR3 reads TGTGCCAGTAAGGTACAGGGGATTGAAAAACTGTTTTTT.

This clonotype was observed a few times. The chain links TRBV12-3 or TRBV12-4 to TRBJ2-3; possible D gene TRBD2, 6 bases. This CDR3 contains 14 residues. V was trimmed by 10 bases and J by 3 bases, leaving 17 bases between them. The CDR3: CAIPWDGSTDTQYF. The DNA for the CDR3 is TGTGCCATCCCGTGGGACGGGAGTACAGATACGCAGTATTTT.

J is TRBJ2-3 and V is TRBV5-1; tentative D call: TRBD2 (6 bases). The V end lost 1 base, the J end lost 0 bases, and 12 bases lay between the germline ends. Germline V gives CDR1 SGHRS, CDR2 YFSETQ. The CDR3 length is 16 residues. The CDR3 region is CASSLHSGLSTDTQYF. CDR3 in DNA: TGCGCCAGCAGCTTGCATAGCGGCCTTAGCACAGATACGCAGTATTTT.

This clonotype was seen a few times. The V and J genes are TRBV4-3 and TRBJ1-5; 8 nucleotides align to TRBD1. J was trimmed by 4 bases and V by 1 base; bases with no gene match: 3. The germline V gene encodes CDR1 LGHNA and CDR2 YSLEER. This CDR3 comprises 15 residues. CDR3 nucleotide sequence: TGCGCCAGCAGCCAAGTTCGGACAGGGAATCAGCCCCAGCATTTT. Translated, it gives CASSQVRTGNQPQHF.

For the CDR3, the DNA is TGCAGCGTAATAAGTCGAACCGTCCTGACTTTC. This gives the protein CSVISRTVLTF. This chain uses TRBV29-1 with TRBJ2-6; D is undetermined. Trimming stripped 6 bases from V and 12 bases from J, with 12 bases between. This CDR3 spans 11 amino acids. CDR1 SQVTM and CDR2 ANQGSEA come from the germline V gene.

The genes are TRBV6-5 and TRBJ2-5; 7 positions match TRBD1. Germline V gene sequence: CDR1 MNHEY, CDR2 SVGAGI. The CDR3 covers 15 residues. V shed 0 bases, J shed 4 bases, and the junction held 5 bases outside the gene matches. CDR3 loop: CASSYSGQIGETQYF. As DNA, the CDR3 is TGTGCCAGCAGTTACTCGGGACAGATTGGAGAGACCCAGTACTTC.

The rearrangement links TRBV20-1 to TRBJ2-5; the D gene is possibly TRBD2 (5 bases). The CDR3 has 13 residues. V shed 1 base and J shed 4 bases, with 10 bases lying between them. Germline lookup yields CDR1 DFQATT and CDR2 SNEGSKA (reference sequence). CDR3 loop: CSARGSLAETQYF. The CDR3, as DNA: TGCAGTGCTAGAGGGAGTCTAGCAGAGACCCAGTACTTC.

The J gene is TRBJ2-7, the V gene TRBV5-1, with D perhaps assigned TRBD1 or TRBD2 (5 bases each). CDR1 SGHRS and CDR2 YFSETQ come from the germline V gene. CDR3 size: 14 residues. With 0 bases removed from V and 3 bases from J, the gap between germline ends came to 10 bases. CDR3 DNA sequence: TGCGCCAGCAGCTTGGCCGGGACCAACTACGAGCAGTACTTC. This gives the protein CASSLAGTNYEQYF.

This clonotype was seen a few times. The chain is built from TRBV10-2 and TRBJ1-6; a possible D gene is TRBD1 (6 bases). V lost 3 bases to trimming and J lost 9 bases, with 24 bases between them. The germline CDR1 and CDR2 sequences are WSHSY and SAAADI. This CDR3 has 18 residues. The CDR3 DNA sequence: TGCGCCAGCAGTGAAAACCTCGTCGACAGGATCGGAGCTTCACCCCTCCACTTT. Protein sequence: CASSENLVDRIGASPLHF.

This chain joins TRBV7-9 and TRBJ1-1; D gene unclear. The ends were cut back, 5 bases at V and 0 bases at J, with 13 bases in the middle. The CDR3 consists of 15 residues. CDR1 and CDR2 (germline): SEHNR, FQNEAQ (reference sequence). The CDR3 DNA follows: TGTGCCAGCAGCGCCAAACAGAGATTGAACACTGAAGCTTTCTTT. Amino acid sequence: CASSAKQRLNTEAFF. Full variable domain (outside the CDR3, taken from reference TRBV7-9 and TRBJ1-1): DTGVSQNPRHKITKRGQNVTFRCDPISEHNRLYWYRQTLGQGPEFLTYFQNEAQLEKSRLLSDRFSAERPKGSFSTLEIQRTEQGDSAMYLCASSAKQRLNTEAFFGQGTRLTVV.